This T cell receptor (beta chain) was recovered during a study of cytomegalovirus exposure and HLA in healthy donors. The study, taken as a whole, reports: Roughly uniform sequencing depth across donors was assumed, possibly incorrectly. Common viral pathogens were later found to be apparently linked to several of the most significant clusters. Later on, an analysis showed TCR association rates differing by HLA locus, with DRB1 the most and HLA-C the fewest. Many donors carried some public TCRs, although rarity characterized most TCR sequences.

PCR amplification relied on 60 Vbeta primers (plus 13 Jbeta primers). This table comes from immunoSEQ multiplex PCR, and its TCRdb copy is limited to in-frame clones, with some not included. The table counts 70,000 or so clones; roughly 0.8% lies in the top ten. With V trimmed by 0 bases and J by 7 bases, 7 bases remained unmatched. In germline, CDR1 is LGHNA, CDR2 YNFKEQ. The CDR3 is made up of 15 amino acids. Turning to this clone: Its antigen is as yet unknown.

The V gene is TRBV4-2, the J gene TRBJ2-7; TRBD2 agrees at 9 bases. The specimen sequenced was PBMCs. This TCR was sampled from a boy younger than 18 in good health and CMV-seronegative. For the CDR3, the DNA is TGTGCCAGCAGCCAAGATCGGCGGGAGGGCCGGGAGCAGTACTTC. Encoded protein: CASSQDRREGREQYF.